These 16 T cell receptor beta chains were sequenced from one sample in a study of tumour-infiltrating T cells in Burkitt lymphoma. Measured with immunoSEQ multiplex PCR; TCRdb has only the in-frame clones, and not every one. In the table there are around 48,000 clones, less than 40% of which are singletons. Material: tumor tissue. The receptor set was obtained from a human donor with Burkitt lymphoma.

The sample holds a few counts of this clone. This sample also contains other DNA sequences that code for the same CDR3. The CDR3 bases are TGCAGCGCCAGACTGGGGTCAGGTACAGATACGCAGTATTTT. Its translation: CSARLGSGTDTQYF. The rearrangement uses TRBV29-1 and TRBJ2-3; D ambiguous. The CDR3 length is 14 residues. Deletions cut 7 bases from V and 3 bases from J, with 17 bases between. CDR1 is SQVTM, CDR2 ANQGSEA, per germline.

The chain employs TRBV7-6 and TRBJ2-1, with D perhaps matching TRBD1 (5 bases). Germline assignment: CDR1 SGHVS and CDR2 FNYEAQ. The CDR3 contains 12 residues. Deletions cut 5 bases from V and 10 bases from J, with 12 bases between. The CDR3 loop reads CASSRTRTEQFF. For the CDR3, the DNA is TGTGCCAGCAGCAGAACCAGGACAGAGCAGTTCTTC.

In this sample, this clone turned up many times. The chain uses TRBV9 and TRBJ2-5; D might be TRBD2 (6 bases). The CDR3 has 16 amino acids. Germline values: CDR1 SGDLS, CDR2 YYNGEE. Trimming took off 0 bases at V and 3 bases at J, with 15 bases between the two ends. CDR3 coding DNA: TGTGCCAGCAGCGTAGCTACGGGGGAGGCCAAAGAGACCCAGTACTTC. It encodes CASSVATGEAKETQYF.

This chain connects TRBV9 to TRBJ1-3; D remains unclear. The germline CDR1 and CDR2 sequences are SGDLS and YYNGEE. The length of the CDR3 is 16 residues. The germline V and J ends were trimmed by 0 bases and 2 bases, with 12 bases remaining between them. The CDR3 reads CASSVGRASAGNTIYF. Here the CDR3 DNA reads TGTGCCAGCAGCGTAGGGAGGGCTTCGGCTGGAAACACCATATATTTT.

In its sample, this clone was seen a few times. This chain connects TRBV5-6 to TRBJ1-4; D possibly corresponds to TRBD1 (5 bases). There are 16 residues in the CDR3. Per the germline V gene, CDR1 is SGHDT and CDR2 is YYEEEE. Trimming left V 4 bases short and J 5 bases short, with 18 bases between. The CDR3 DNA is TGTGCCAGCAGCCGCGGCCCCGGGACGGGAAATGAAAAACTGTTTTTT. Translating gives CASSRGPGTGNEKLFF.

This clone occurred a few times. The chain uses TRBV10-3 and TRBJ2-7, with TRBD1 identical over 8 bases. Germline V gene data show CDR1 as ENHRY and CDR2 as SYGVKD. After removal of 6 bases from V and 3 bases from J, the junction contained 7 bases not matched to a gene. This CDR3 has 14 residues. CDR3 DNA: TGTGCCATCAGCCCCGACAGGGGACTCTACGAGCAGTACTTC. This sequence encodes CAISPDRGLYEQYF.

There are a few counts of this clone. The rearrangement uses TRBV9 and TRBJ1-3; TRBD1 might be the D (6 bases). CDR3 length: 15 amino acids. From germline, CDR1 is SGDLS and CDR2 YYNGEE. V lost 6 bases to trimming and J lost 0 bases, with 13 bases between them. The CDR3 here is CASTRGRGSGNTIYF. DNA of the CDR3: TGTGCCAGCACCCGGGGCAGGGGCTCTGGAAACACCATATATTTT.

The V and J genes are TRBV4-3 and TRBJ1-2, with D uncertain. V was trimmed by 0 bases and J by 2 bases, leaving 10 bases between them. The germline gives CDR1 LGHNA, CDR2 YSLEER. CDR3 length: 15 residues. The CDR3 sequence is CASSQDHGSNYGYTF. The CDR3 region has the DNA TGCGCCAGCAGCCAAGACCATGGATCCAACTATGGCTACACCTTC.

The chain carries TRBV6-5 and TRBJ1-2; D uncertain. V was cut by 4 bases and J by 0 bases, with 15 bases left in between. CDR1 MNHEY and CDR2 SVGAGI come from the germline V gene. The CDR3 is 16 amino acids. The CDR3 reads CASSSRASIPNYGYTF. As DNA, the CDR3 is TGTGCCAGCAGTTCTAGGGCCAGTATACCTAACTATGGCTACACCTTC.

The chain links TRBV28 to TRBJ1-3; unclear D gene. This CDR3 has 12 residues. V dropped 7 bases and J dropped 7 bases, with 11 bases sitting between them. In germline, CDR1 is MDHEN, CDR2 SYDVKM. DNA for the CDR3: TGTGCCAGCATGGCATCAGTCAACACCATATATTTT. It codes for CASMASVNTIYF.

There are a few counts of this clone. The V call is TRBV2, the J call TRBJ2-5; D is ambiguous. V lost 7 bases and J lost 5, with 8 bases in between. Germline loops: CDR1 SNHLY, CDR2 FYNNEI. This CDR3 region has 11 residues. The CDR3 nucleotides read TGTGCCAGCACCGTCGGGGAGACCCAGTACTTC. Encoded protein: CASTVGETQYF.

This clone showed up just a few times. DNA for the CDR3: TGTGCCAGCAGCCACAGGGGGCTAGGTACTGAAGCTTTCTTT. It specifies CASSHRGLGTEAFF. V usage is TRBV14 and J usage is TRBJ1-1; 8 bases align to TRBD1. CDR1 is SGHDN and CDR2 is FVKESK in the germline V gene. V was clipped by 3 bases and J by 5 bases; unmatched bases: 5. CDR3 size: 14 residues.

Only a few counts were recorded for this clone. This chain joins TRBV4-1 and TRBJ1-6; 7 positions agree with TRBD1. With V trimmed by 2 bases and J by 7 bases, 5 bases remained unmatched. CDR3 length equals 15 residues. Germline values: CDR1 MGHRA, CDR2 YSYEKL. The CDR3 here is CASSQPTGRNSPLHF. CDR3 coding DNA: TGCGCCAGCAGCCAACCGACAGGGAGGAATTCACCCCTCCACTTT.

This clone was observed a few times. This chain uses TRBV30 with TRBJ1-6, with 7 positions matching TRBD1. The CDR3 runs 15 residues. The J segment lost 13 bases and the V segment lost 0 bases, leaving 12 bases of the junction unmatched. Per germline, CDR1 GTSNPN and CDR2 SVGIG (reference sequence). CDR3 sequence reads: CAWSVLGTESGPLHF. The DNA of the CDR3 is TGTGCCTGGAGTGTACTGGGGACAGAGTCTGGCCCCCTCCACTTT.

J is TRBJ1-1 and V is TRBV4-3; possibly TRBD1 for D (5 bases). Trimming shortened V by 0 bases and J by 4 bases, and 18 bases separated the two germline ends. CDR1 is LGHNA and CDR2 is YSLEER in the germline V gene. CDR3 length: 17 residues. This CDR3 is CASSQEAPGSGITEAFF. CDR3 sequence (DNA): TGCGCCAGCAGCCAAGAAGCCCCAGGGTCGGGTATCACTGAAGCTTTCTTT.

This clone has a handful of counts. This chain links TRBV18 with TRBJ2-1; D perhaps matches TRBD2 (6 bases). The V end lost 2 bases, the J end lost 10 bases, and 6 bases lay between the germline ends. CDR1 and CDR2 from the germline V gene are KGHSH and LQKENI. This CDR3 has 11 residues. CDR3 coding DNA: TGTGCCAGCTCACCAGGGAGGGAGCAGTTCTTC. It encodes CASSPGREQFF.